A single sample gave rise to the 28 T cell receptor beta chains below, sequenced in a study of shared clonotypes between healthy human individuals. Generated by immunoSEQ multiplex PCR, the TCRdb table keeps only in-frame clones and is missing some. The table includes roughly 2 million clones, roughly 95% detected once. The material sequenced was naive CD4+ T cells sorted from blood. Subset denoted: CD45RA+ positively selected. These receptors originate from a man aged 18 to 30 in good health.

CDR3 residues: CASSPILGGAGELFF. The CDR3 nucleotides read TGTGCCAGCAGCCCCATCCTTGGGGGAGCCGGGGAGCTGTTTTTT. The V gene is TRBV7-9, the J gene TRBJ2-2, with D perhaps assigned TRBD1 or TRBD2 (5 bases each). The CDR3 runs 15 residues. The germline V gene encodes CDR1 SEHNR and CDR2 FQNEAQ (reference sequence). V was cut by 5 bases and J by 6 bases, with 16 bases left in between. Filled out from reference TRBV7-9 and TRBJ2-2, the complete variable domain reads DTGVSQNPRHKITKRGQNVTFRCDPISEHNRLYWYRQTLGQGPEFLTYFQNEAQLEKSRLLSDRFSAERPKGSFSTLEIQRTEQGDSAMYLCASSPILGGAGELFFGEGSRLTVL.

The CDR3 loop is CASSSYRAGEETQYF. DNA of the CDR3: TGTGCCAGCAGCTCCTACAGGGCGGGGGAGGAGACCCAGTACTTC. V is TRBV7-9 and J is TRBJ2-5; possible D gene TRBD2, 7 bases. CDR3 length: 15 residues. Germline V CDR1 and CDR2: SEHNR, FQNEAQ (reference sequence). V was cut by 4 bases and J by 5 bases, with 17 bases left in between.

The chain joins TRBV2 to TRBJ1-6; weak D call: TRBD1 (5 bases). Trimming cost V 3 bases and J 1 base, with 10 bases left between them. Germline V gene data show CDR1 as SNHLY and CDR2 as FYNNEI. CDR3 length: 16 amino acids. The CDR3 nucleotides are TGTGCCAGCAGTGATACAGGTCCTTCCTATAATTCACCCCTCCACTTT. It specifies CASSDTGPSYNSPLHF.

For this clone: The same CDR3 also results from other DNA sequences found in this sample. The genes are TRBV6-5 and TRBJ1-2, with TRBD1 identical over 7 bases. Trimming took 3 bases from V and 2 from J; bases not matched to a gene: 3. This CDR3 spans 14 amino acids. Germline lookup yields CDR1 MNHEY and CDR2 SVGAGI. This CDR3 is CASSYGTANYGYTF. The CDR3 DNA reads TGTGCCAGCAGTTATGGGACAGCGAACTATGGCTACACCTTC.

The rearrangement uses TRBV27 and TRBJ2-2, with D perhaps matching TRBD2 (6 bases). This CDR3 has 14 amino acids. Germline CDR1 MNHEY, CDR2 SMNVEV (reference sequence). V gave up 1 base and J gave up 5 bases, with 8 bases separating them. The CDR3 sequence: CASSLLSGTGELFF. In nucleotides, the CDR3 is TGTGCCAGCAGTTTATTAAGCGGGACCGGGGAGCTGTTTTTT.

The chain joins TRBV10-3 to TRBJ1-5, with a tentative D call TRBD1 (6 bases). The V end was cut by 8 bases, the J end by 0 bases, with 8 bases between. The CDR3 loop spans 13 amino acids. Germline-derived CDR1 and CDR2 are ENHRY and SYGVKD. The CDR3 sequence: CAIGDTSNQPQHF. CDR3 DNA: TGTGCCATCGGGGACACTAGCAATCAGCCCCAGCATTTT.

The chain is built from TRBV7-2 and TRBJ2-7; D gene unclear. Germline V gene lookup returns CDR1 SGHTA and CDR2 FQGNSA. CDR3 length equals 15 residues. The V gene lost 4 bases and the J gene lost 5 bases, with 18 bases spanning the gap. The DNA of the CDR3 is TGTGCCAGCAGCTCATTGACTGGCGCTTTGGACGAGCAGTACTTC. Amino acids: CASSSLTGALDEQYF.

J is TRBJ2-7 and V is TRBV7-9, with no clear D. The germline V gene encodes CDR1 SEHNR and CDR2 FQNEAQ (reference sequence). CDR3 size: 13 residues. The V end lost 4 bases, the J end lost 2 bases, and 9 bases lay between the germline ends. The CDR3 is CASSSSTAYEQYF. The CDR3 region has the DNA TGTGCCAGCAGCTCAAGTACGGCCTACGAGCAGTACTTC.

In this sample, this clone turned up a few times. Other nucleotide sequences in the sample specify the same CDR3. V usage is TRBV4-3 and J usage is TRBJ1-2, with no clear D. The V gene's germline CDR1 is LGHNA and CDR2 YSLEER. This CDR3 is built from 13 residues. Trimming pared 0 bases from V and 4 bases from J, leaving 6 bases between. The CDR3, as DNA: TGCGCCAGCAGCCAAGATAGGACCTATGGCTACACCTTC. Residues: CASSQDRTYGYTF.

V usage is TRBV25-1 and J usage is TRBJ1-2; D not certain. Deletions cut 6 bases from V and 0 bases from J, with 11 bases between. Germline-derived CDR1 and CDR2 are MGHDK and SYGVNS. The CDR3 has 14 residues. The chain's CDR3 is CASSNRGANYGYTF. As DNA, the CDR3 is TGTGCCAGCAGCAACCGCGGAGCTAACTATGGCTACACCTTC.

The chain carries TRBV9 and TRBJ2-3, with a possible D match to TRBD2 (6 bases). Trimming left V 3 bases short and J 5 bases short, with 13 bases between. Germline CDR1 reads SGDLS; CDR2 reads YYNGEE. This CDR3 comprises 14 residues. The CDR3 nucleotides are TGTGCCAGCAGCGCCGGGGGTCTAAGAGATACGCAGTATTTT. It yields the protein CASSAGGLRDTQYF.

J is TRBJ1-5 and V is TRBV30, with TRBD1 identical over 10 bases. Germline V CDR1 and CDR2: GTSNPN, SVGIG (reference sequence). Germline trimming cut 1 base from V and 4 bases from J; bases unmatched to any gene: 7. The CDR3 sequence is 16 residues long. CDR3 in DNA: TGTGCCTGGAGTGCGCCCGGGACAGGGGCGAATCAGCCCCAGCATTTT. Translating it yields CAWSAPGTGANQPQHF. The full variable domain, in which reference TRBV30 and TRBJ1-5 provide the parts outside the CDR3, is SQTIHQWPATLVQPVGSPLSLECTVEGTSNPNLYWYRQAAGRGLQLLFYSVGIGQISSEVPQNLSASRPQDRQFILSSKKLLLSDSGFYLCAWSAPGTGANQPQHFGDGTRLSIL.

V and J are TRBV12-5 and TRBJ2-1; TRBD2 agrees at 10 bases. This CDR3 spans 16 amino acids. In germline, CDR1 is LGHNT, CDR2 FRNRAP. Trimming took 0 bases from V and 7 from J; bases not matched to a gene: 6. The CDR3 DNA is TGTGCTAGTGGTTTGGTACTAGGACTAGCGGCTAATGAGCAGTTCTTC. Encoded protein: CASGLVLGLAANEQFF.

The chain has TRBV30 and TRBJ1-5, with 8 bases that match TRBD1. This CDR3 is 12 amino acids long. V shed 8 bases and J 4 bases; nucleotides not matched to a gene: 4. The germline CDR1 and CDR2 sequences are GTSNPN and SVGIG (reference sequence). In nucleotides, the CDR3 is TGTGCCCTTGACAGGGGTAATCAGCCCCAGCATTTT. As protein: CALDRGNQPQHF.

CDR3 DNA: TGCGCCAGCAGCCAAGATCTCGCCCCCTACGAGCAGTACTTC. Its protein is CASSQDLAPYEQYF. The chain carries TRBV4-3 and TRBJ2-7; D is unresolved. The germline V gene has CDR1 LGHNA and CDR2 YSLEER. Trimming took off 0 bases at V and 2 bases at J, with 8 bases between the two ends. The CDR3 is 14 amino acids.

V gene TRBV5-6 combines with J gene TRBJ2-7; D is perhaps TRBD1 (5 bases). Germline CDR1 reads SGHDT; CDR2 reads YYEEEE. V was cut by 0 bases and J by 3 bases, with 13 bases left in between. The CDR3 contains 15 residues. The chain's CDR3 is CASSLEVRASYEQYF. The CDR3 nucleotides read TGTGCCAGCAGCTTGGAAGTCAGGGCAAGCTACGAGCAGTACTTC.

The V call is TRBV7-2, the J call TRBJ2-3; perhaps D is TRBD1 or TRBD2 (5 bases each). CDR3 length: 16 residues. V was cut by 1 base and J by 4 bases, with 15 bases left in between. Germline V gene lookup returns CDR1 SGHTA and CDR2 FQGNSA. CDR3: CASSLGVRGAADTQYF. In nucleotides, the CDR3 is TGTGCCAGCAGCTTAGGGGTTAGAGGGGCCGCAGATACGCAGTATTTT.

The V call is TRBV11-2, the J call TRBJ2-7; 9 bases match TRBD1. V was clipped by 1 base and J by 6 bases; unmatched bases: 7. CDR1 and CDR2 (germline): SGHAT, FQNNGV. The CDR3 contains 15 residues. CDR3 sequence (DNA): TGTGCCAGCAGCTTAGCCCCGGGACAGGGCTTCGAGCAGTACTTC. It codes for CASSLAPGQGFEQYF.

The J gene is TRBJ2-3, the V gene TRBV27; TRBD1 is a possible D gene (6 bases). Germline V lookup: CDR1 MNHEY, CDR2 SMNVEV (reference sequence). The CDR3 runs to 12 residues. V lost 4 bases and J 11 bases, leaving 13 bases between the germline ends. CDR3 bases: TGTGCCAGCAGTTGGGACGGGACATTGCAGTATTTT. This sequence encodes CASSWDGTLQYF.

The chain is built from TRBV28 and TRBJ2-5; D call uncertain. The CDR3 covers 14 residues. Trimming pared 3 bases from V and 2 bases from J, leaving 10 bases between. Germline V gene lookup returns CDR1 MDHEN and CDR2 SYDVKM. CDR3 sequence (DNA): TGTGCCAGCAGTTTGAGCAGTGCGCAAGAGACCCAGTACTTC. Protein product: CASSLSSAQETQYF.

The CDR3 sequence is CASSLNAGAYNEQFF. The CDR3 coding sequence is TGCGCCAGCAGCTTAAACGCGGGGGCTTACAATGAGCAGTTCTTC. The chain couples TRBV5-1 to TRBJ2-1, with D possibly matching TRBD2 (7 bases). This CDR3 region has 15 residues. The germline V gene has CDR1 SGHRS and CDR2 YFSETQ. V dropped 2 bases and J dropped 4 bases, with 13 bases sitting between them.

The chain recombines TRBV27 with TRBJ2-2, with TRBD1 matching over 8 bases. V was clipped by 4 bases and J by 4 bases; unmatched bases: 11. The CDR3 sequence is 17 residues long. From germline, CDR1 is MNHEY and CDR2 SMNVEV (reference sequence). The CDR3 bases are TGTGCCAGCAGTTCGTTCAGGACAGGGTGGGCCACCGGGGAGCTGTTTTTT. It codes for CASSSFRTGWATGELFF.

V usage is TRBV5-1 and J usage is TRBJ1-1, with 10 bases fitting TRBD1. Germline V gene lookup returns CDR1 SGHRS and CDR2 YFSETQ. This CDR3 has 16 amino acids. Trimming cost V 1 base and J 0 bases; bases outside gene matches: 3. In nucleotides, the CDR3 is TGCGCCAGCAGCTTGATCGGGACAGGGGTGAACACTGAAGCTTTCTTT. Encoded protein: CASSLIGTGVNTEAFF.

The chain uses TRBV5-1 and TRBJ2-1; perhaps TRBD1 as D (6 bases). The germline CDR1 and CDR2 sequences are SGHRS and YFSETQ. Trimming took 0 bases from V and 1 from J, leaving 8 bases between them. The CDR3 runs to 15 residues. CDR3 nucleotides: TGCGCCAGCAGCTTGGGACAGGAGTCCTACAATGAGCAGTTCTTC. Translated, it gives CASSLGQESYNEQFF.

This clone was counted once. This sample includes further DNA sequences coding for the same CDR3. The V gene is TRBV18, the J gene TRBJ2-3; no clear D. The CDR3 is 14 amino acids. Germline CDR1 is KGHSH and CDR2 is LQKENI. The V end was cut by 1 base, the J end by 2 bases, with 7 bases between. CDR3: CASSPLDSTDTQYF. CDR3 sequence (DNA): TGTGCCAGCTCACCACTAGATTCCACAGATACGCAGTATTTT.

The chain employs TRBV7-9 and TRBJ1-1; TRBD1 matches 7 bases. The germline V gene has CDR1 SEHNR and CDR2 FQNEAQ (reference sequence). The CDR3 sequence is 14 residues long. With 8 bases clipped from V and 1 base from J, the junction kept 7 bases outside the gene matches. The CDR3 sequence: CASWLTGTNTEAFF. The CDR3 bases are TGTGCCAGCTGGCTGACAGGGACGAACACTGAAGCTTTCTTT.

Comment on this clone: In the same sample, other DNA sequences code for this CDR3. V gene TRBV9 combines with J gene TRBJ2-7; perhaps D is TRBD1 or TRBD2 (5 bases each). Germline values: CDR1 SGDLS, CDR2 YYNGEE. V was cut by 0 bases and J by 2 bases, with 9 bases left in between. The CDR3 spans 14 residues. The CDR3 region has the DNA TGTGCCAGCAGCGTAGATCTGGGGGCCTACGAGCAGTACTTC. Protein product: CASSVDLGAYEQYF.

The genes are TRBV7-2 and TRBJ1-1; D is possibly TRBD1 (6 bases). The CDR3 runs 14 residues. The germline V and J ends were trimmed by 4 bases and 1 base, with 10 bases remaining between them. Per the germline V gene, CDR1 is SGHTA and CDR2 is FQGNSA. For the CDR3, the DNA is TGTGCCAGCAGCTCAAGGACAGCGAACACTGAAGCTTTCTTT. Protein: CASSSRTANTEAFF.